This T cell receptor (beta chain) is from a study of cytomegalovirus exposure and HLA in healthy donors. The donors were in the 120-subject validation cohort; that cohort was separate from the approximately 700-subject first cohort. Generated by immunoSEQ multiplex PCR, the TCRdb table keeps only in-frame clones and is missing some. The table shows approximately 210,000 clones, with about 82% occurring only once. Findings and limits, study-wide: First-cohort TCR clusters tended to co-occur in the 130 or so validation repertoires, a later analysis found. The CMV antigen specificity of a few CMV-associated chains was confirmed through in vitro analysis. While the bulk of TCR sequences proved rare, some public TCRs turned up in many donors.

A note on this clone: Its antigen is still unknown.

The source material was PBMCs. This sequence was found in a woman younger than 35 in good health and CMV-seronegative.

The CDR3, as DNA: TGTGCCAGCAGCTCGCCCCCCGGGGGTGAGCAGTTCTTC. Encoded protein: CASSSPPGGEQFF. This chain uses TRBV7-9 with TRBJ2-1, with TRBD2 as a possible D gene (6 bases). The germline CDR1 and CDR2 sequences are SEHNR and FQNEAQ (reference sequence). The CDR3 covers 13 residues. The V end was cut by 4 bases, the J end by 9 bases, with 13 bases between.